The clone carrying this T cell receptor beta chain counts as medium-sized. The antigen remains undetermined. The library was prepared for alpha chains; this beta chain is a stray read, so its frequency means little. Time point noted: sample taken at primary tumor resection. TCRdb redid the calling of the 5' RACE reads with MiXCR, one entry per CDR3 protein. The sample consists of around 1,500 distinct CDR3 sequences, 5.5% to 7% of them appearing once. Per the germline V gene, CDR1 is SGHAT and CDR2 is FQNNGV. The CDR3 runs to 15 residues. Trimming took off 1 base at V and 2 bases at J, with 9 bases between the two ends. The data are from a study of spatial heterogeneity in lung cancer. Study as a whole: Counts of TCR transcripts in tumor regions correlated strongly with a matched bulk RNA-seq T cell module score.

Study-level findings and limits: For expanded intratumoral alpha and beta TCRs, counts tracked tumor mutation counts.

This TCR was sampled from a female donor with early-stage non-small cell lung cancer. V gene TRBV11-2 combines with J gene TRBJ2-4; D may be TRBD1 (5 bases). Sequencing used lung tumor tissue, obtained at surgery. CDR3 DNA sequence: TGTGCCAGCAGCTTAGGGCACAGGTCCAAAAACATTCAGTACTTC. Its protein is CASSLGHRSKNIQYF. Looking up the rest from reference TRBV11-2 and TRBJ2-4 gives the full variable domain: EAGVAQSPRYKIIEKRQSVAFWCNPISGHATLYWYQQILGQGPKLLIQFQNNGVVDDSQLPKDRFSAERLKGVDSTLKIQPAKLEDSAVYLCASSLGHRSKNIQYFGAGTRLSVL.